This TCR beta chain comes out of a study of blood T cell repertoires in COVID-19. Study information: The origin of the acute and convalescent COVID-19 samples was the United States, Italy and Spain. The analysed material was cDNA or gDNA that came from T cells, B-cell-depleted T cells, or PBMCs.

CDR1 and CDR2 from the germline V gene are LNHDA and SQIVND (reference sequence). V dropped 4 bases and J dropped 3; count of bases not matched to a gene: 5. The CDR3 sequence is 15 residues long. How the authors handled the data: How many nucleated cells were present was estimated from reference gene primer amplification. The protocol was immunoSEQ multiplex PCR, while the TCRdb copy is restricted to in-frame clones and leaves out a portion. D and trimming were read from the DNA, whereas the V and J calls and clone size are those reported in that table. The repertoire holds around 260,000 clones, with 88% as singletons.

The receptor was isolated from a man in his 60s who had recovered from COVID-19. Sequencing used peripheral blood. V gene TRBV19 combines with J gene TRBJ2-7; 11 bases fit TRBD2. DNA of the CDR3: TGTGCCAGTAGTACTAGCGGGGGGAACCACTACGAGCAGTACTTC. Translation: CASSTSGGNHYEQYF.